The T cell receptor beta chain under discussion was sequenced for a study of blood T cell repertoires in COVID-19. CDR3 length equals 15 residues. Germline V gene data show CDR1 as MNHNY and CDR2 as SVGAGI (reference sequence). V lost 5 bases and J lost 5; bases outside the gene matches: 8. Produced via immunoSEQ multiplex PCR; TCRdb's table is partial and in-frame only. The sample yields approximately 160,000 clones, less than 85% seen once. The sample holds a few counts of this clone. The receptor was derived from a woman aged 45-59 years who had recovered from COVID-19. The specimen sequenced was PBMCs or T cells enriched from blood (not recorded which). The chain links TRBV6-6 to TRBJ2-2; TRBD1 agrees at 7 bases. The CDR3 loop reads CASSQGQVMTGELFF. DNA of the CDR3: TGTGCCAGCAGTCAAGGACAGGTCATGACCGGGGAGCTGTTTTTT.